This T cell receptor beta chain was recovered during a study of tumor-infiltrating lymphocytes in localized non-small cell lung cancer. The wider study: Tumor tissue and non-adjacent uninvolved lung came from each patient. Study-level results: Tumor T-cell fraction was not associated with recurrence-free survival.

TCRdb keeps only in-frame clones here, not all; method: immunoSEQ multiplex PCR. Altogether 10,000 to 15,000 clones are present, around 65% being singletons, with the ten largest covering roughly 9.1%. In this sample, this clone turned up a few times. The antigen is not known. Sequencing was done on a sample of lung tumor tissue. This receptor was obtained from a human donor with non-small cell lung cancer.

The CDR3 here is CASSSGTSTDTQYF. CDR3 coding DNA: TGCGCCAGCAGCTCCGGGACTAGCACAGATACGCAGTATTTT. The chain has TRBV5-1 and TRBJ2-3; TRBD2 is a possible D gene (6 bases). The CDR3 consists of 14 residues. The V gene lost 3 bases and the J gene lost 0 bases, with 8 bases spanning the gap. Germline loops: CDR1 SGHRS, CDR2 YFSETQ. Full variable domain (outside the CDR3, taken from reference TRBV5-1 and TRBJ2-3): KAGVTQTPRYLIKTRGQQVTLSCSPISGHRSVSWYQQTPGQGLQFLFEYFSETQRNKGNFPGRFSGRQFSNSRSEMNVSTLELGDSALYLCASSSGTSTDTQYFGPGTRLTVL.